Sequencing of this T cell receptor beta chain was carried out in a study of cytomegalovirus exposure and HLA in healthy donors. With 60 Vbeta and 13 Jbeta primers, the PCR was carried out. Sequencing was performed with immunoSEQ multiplex PCR; in TCRdb, only in-frame clones are kept and a portion is missing. The top ten hold 7.8% of the sample, which has roughly 110,000 clones, roughly 72% seen once. The CDR3 loop spans 14 amino acids. Germline-derived CDR1 and CDR2 are SQVTM and ANQGSEA. Trimming removed 4 bases from V and 3 bases from J; junction bases left unmatched: 6. This chain links TRBV29-1 with TRBJ2-3; TRBD2 matches at 8 bases. The sequenced sample consisted of PBMCs. The clonotype comes from a man younger than 40 in good health and CMV-seronegative. CDR3 residues: CSVAGGEWTDTQYF. DNA of the CDR3: TGCAGCGTTGCGGGAGGGGAGTGGACAGATACGCAGTATTTT.